Listed below are T cell receptor beta chains from one sample, sequenced in a study of control samples from healthy donors and cancer patients. The data were produced by immunoSEQ multiplex PCR, yet TCRdb's version contains in-frame clones alone and is incomplete. The table has about 150,000 clones, 80% to 95% seen once. Sample: blood. Receptors originate from a man between 18 and 35 years old in good health. The CDR3 runs from the conserved cysteine through the conserved F or W. D genes are given only for firm matches. Clone size is not always given. Where it is, it says once, few, many or a class for expanded clones.

TRBV11-2	TRBJ2-2	.	.	CASSLVAGELFF	TGTGCCAGCAGCTTAGTCGCCGGGGAGCTGTTTTTT
TRBV10-3	TRBJ2-3	few	.	CAISGDTQYF	TGTGCCATCAGTGGAGATACGCAGTATTTT
TRBV9	TRBJ2-2	.	.	CASSVGSGGGELFF	TGTGCCAGCAGCGTAGGAAGCGGAGGGGGGGAGCTGTTTTTT
TRBV27	TRBJ1-1	.	.	CASKLHREGYTEAFF	TGTGCCAGCAAGTTGCACAGGGAGGGCTACACTGAAGCTTTCTTT
TRBV19	TRBJ1-3	.	.	CASSIAESGNTIYF	TGTGCCAGTAGTATAGCCGAATCGGGAAACACCATATATTTT
TRBV6-2/TRBV6-3	TRBJ1-1	.	.	CASSSPMEAFF	TGTGCCAGCAGTTCGCCAATGGAAGCTTTCTTT
TRBV30	TRBJ1-5	once	.	CAWRQGADQPQHF	TGTGCCTGGAGGCAGGGCGCGGATCAGCCCCAGCATTTT
TRBV27	TRBJ2-7	.	TRBD1	CAVQGQLNYEQYF	TGTGCCGTCCAGGGACAGTTGAACTACGAGCAGTACTTC
TRBV10-3	TRBJ2-7	.	.	CAISERSQQGGYEQYF	TGTGCCATCAGTGAGCGATCCCAACAGGGAGGCTACGAGCAGTACTTC
TRBV2	TRBJ1-4	.	.	CASSERGREKLFF	TGTGCCAGCAGTGAACGAGGGCGCGAAAAACTGTTTTTT
TRBV25-1	TRBJ2-3	few	.	CASSERQEPTDTQYF	TGTGCCAGCAGTGAGCGACAGGAGCCGACAGATACGCAGTATTTT
TRBV13	TRBJ1-5	.	.	CASSFGRQPQHF	TGTGCCAGCAGCTTCGGTCGTCAGCCCCAGCATTTT
TRBV2	TRBJ1-2	.	.	CASSGVVVYGYTF	TGTGCCAGCAGTGGGGTGGTGGTCTATGGCTACACCTTC